Shown below are 3 T cell receptor beta chains from a single sample sequenced in a study of blood T cell repertoires in COVID-19. Generated by immunoSEQ multiplex PCR, the TCRdb table keeps only in-frame clones and is missing some. The sample carries about 210,000 clones, roughly 84% recorded once. Sequenced input: peripheral blood. The receptors derive from a woman older than 75 with COVID-19, enrolled during active disease.

J is TRBJ2-7 and V is TRBV2; D may be TRBD1 (6 bases). The CDR3 has 12 amino acids. Germline CDR1 SNHLY, CDR2 FYNNEI. The V end lost 8 bases, the J end lost 6 bases, and 14 bases lay between the germline ends. CDR3 sequence (DNA): TGTGCCAGCCGATTGGACAGTTTCGAGCAGTACTTC. Translated: CASRLDSFEQYF.

The V gene is TRBV11-1, the J gene TRBJ2-7, with 9 nucleotides matching TRBD1. Germline lookup yields CDR1 SGHAT and CDR2 FQDESV (reference sequence). Trimming cost V 0 bases and J 7 bases; bases outside gene matches: 7. There are 15 residues in the CDR3. The CDR3 protein is CASSLAGTGIFEQYF. Written as DNA, the CDR3 is TGTGCCAGCAGCTTAGCCGGGACAGGGATCTTTGAGCAGTACTTC.

The J gene is TRBJ2-7, the V gene TRBV7-2; D perhaps matches TRBD1 (5 bases). Trimming took off 1 base at V and 7 bases at J, with 17 bases between the two ends. The CDR3 is 15 residues long. Germline CDR1 SGHTA, CDR2 FQGNSA. The chain's CDR3 is CASSLESGWASEQYV. In DNA form, the CDR3 reads TGTGCCAGCAGCTTAGAATCAGGGTGGGCGTCTGAGCAGTACGTC.